The text below deals with one T cell receptor beta chain. This record comes from a study of blood T cell repertoires in COVID-19. For the study at large: Samples representing acute and convalescent COVID-19 were sourced from the United States, Italy and Spain. PBMCs, B-cell-depleted T cells, or T cells provided the cDNA or gDNA that made up the material.

Generated by immunoSEQ multiplex PCR, the TCRdb table keeps only in-frame clones and is missing some. The sample yields around 300,000 clones, under 90% seen once. Germline values: CDR1 MNHEY, CDR2 SVGAGI. Between the trimmed V and J ends, which lost 0 bases and 6 bases, there was a span of 8 bases. This CDR3 is built from 13 residues. Material: peripheral blood. This clonotype was sampled from a woman aged 40 to 50 who had recovered from COVID-19. The genes are TRBV6-5 and TRBJ1-2; no firm D call. For the CDR3, the DNA is TGTGCCAGCAGTTACTCCGCCACGGATGGCTACACCTTC. Translating gives CASSYSATDGYTF.